The 30 T cell receptor beta chains below were found in one sample sequenced in a study of cytomegalovirus exposure and HLA in healthy donors. The PCR was carried out with 60 Vbeta primers and 13 Jbeta primers. Method: immunoSEQ multiplex PCR; TCRdb's copy keeps in-frame clones and lacks some. Of about 140,000 clones detected, approximately 80% appear once; the ten largest clones hold 2% to 2.5%. The sample was PBMCs. Every receptor here comes from a man aged 50 or older in good health and CMV-seronegative.

About this clone itself: At one end the junction does not follow the germline gene, possibly because of a read error. This chain links TRBV20-1 with TRBJ1-2, with D possibly being TRBD1 (6 bases). The germline V gene encodes CDR1 DFQATT and CDR2 SNEGSKA (reference sequence). CDR3 length: 11 residues. The CDR3 coding sequence is TGCAGTGCCCCAACCCAGGGGATTTCGGCCTTC. Residues: CSAPTQGISAF.

This clone was seen once. This chain uses TRBV4-2 with TRBJ1-2; D is undetermined. V shed 3 bases and J shed 5 bases, with 13 bases lying between them. The CDR3 is 14 amino acids. CDR1 is LGHNA, CDR2 YNFKEQ, per germline. The CDR3 DNA is TGTGCCAGCAGCCAGGAGCGTCCCGAGTATGGCTACACCTTC. It codes for CASSQERPEYGYTF.

The chain couples TRBV2 to TRBJ2-7; 9 bases map to TRBD1. CDR3 length: 14 residues. The germline CDR1 and CDR2 sequences are SNHLY and FYNNEI. Germline trimming cut 7 bases from V and 7 bases from J; bases unmatched to any gene: 11. This CDR3 is CASIEDRGVREQYF. DNA of the CDR3: TGTGCCAGCATCGAGGACAGGGGTGTACGAGAGCAGTACTTC.

This rearrangement joins TRBV27 to TRBJ2-7, with D perhaps matching TRBD2 (5 bases). The CDR3 is 15 amino acids. Germline V lookup: CDR1 MNHEY, CDR2 SMNVEV (reference sequence). V lost 5 bases and J 0 bases, leaving 14 bases between the germline ends. This CDR3 is CASSPTSLGSYEQYF. In DNA, the CDR3 is TGTGCCAGCAGTCCTACTAGTTTAGGCTCCTACGAGCAGTACTTC.

The V and J genes are TRBV19 and TRBJ2-2; TRBD2 might be the D (7 bases). CDR1 and CDR2 (germline): LNHDA, SQIVND (reference sequence). The CDR3 runs 15 residues. V was clipped by 3 bases and J by 6 bases, with 14 bases between them. The DNA of the CDR3 is TGTGCCAGTAGTATCCGGCAGGGGAGGGCCGGGGAGCTGTTTTTT. This encodes CASSIRQGRAGELFF.

This rearrangement joins TRBV7-3 to TRBJ1-6, with D maybe TRBD1 (6 bases). This CDR3 is built from 14 residues. CDR1 is SGHTA, CDR2 FQGTGA, per germline. V shed 4 bases and J shed 4 bases, with 8 bases lying between them. CDR3 loop: CASSSGQYNSPLHF. CDR3 coding DNA: TGTGCCAGCAGCTCTGGACAGTATAATTCACCCCTCCACTTT.

J is TRBJ2-7 and V is TRBV11-3; tentatively, D is TRBD2 (6 bases). Per germline, CDR1 SGHNT and CDR2 YENEEA. The length of the CDR3 is 13 residues. The V and J ends lost 3 bases and 1 base respectively, with 7 bases between them. CDR3 DNA: TGTGCCAGCAGCTTGGGAGGTTCCTACGAGCAGTACTTC. As protein: CASSLGGSYEQYF.

V usage is TRBV30 and J usage is TRBJ1-6, with D possibly TRBD1 on 5 matching bases. The ends were cut back, 5 bases at V and 9 bases at J, with 8 bases in the middle. Looked up from germline, CDR1 is GTSNPN and CDR2 is SVGIG (reference sequence). This CDR3 has 11 amino acids. CDR3 amino acids: CAWGGSSPLHF. The DNA of the CDR3 is TGTGCCTGGGGGGGGAGTTCACCCCTCCACTTT.

This chain connects TRBV7-6 to TRBJ2-7, with D possibly being TRBD1 (6 bases). Germline V lookup: CDR1 SGHVS, CDR2 FNYEAQ. V dropped 5 bases and J dropped 1 base, with 12 bases sitting between them. The length of the CDR3 is 14 residues. In nucleotides, the CDR3 is TGTGCCAGCAGCCAAGGACAGTCGTCCTACGAGCAGTACTTC. Translation gives CASSQGQSSYEQYF.

This clone showed up just once. The CDR3 nucleotides read TGTGCCACTCGGGGGGAATCTTCCCCCTACGAGCAGTACTTC. Protein sequence: CATRGESSPYEQYF. The rearrangement links TRBV4-2 to TRBJ2-7, with 7 bases matching TRBD2. Germline CDR1 reads LGHNA; CDR2 reads YNFKEQ. CDR3 size: 14 residues. Trimming took 10 bases from V and 2 from J; bases not matched to a gene: 11.

The rearrangement joins TRBV2 to TRBJ2-5, with D perhaps TRBD2 (5 bases). The CDR3 contains 13 residues. Between the trimmed V and J ends, which lost 4 bases and 2 bases, there was a span of 8 bases. From germline, CDR1 is SNHLY and CDR2 FYNNEI. In DNA form, the CDR3 reads TGTGCCAGCAGTGTACTAGTGCAAGAGACCCAGTACTTC. Translation gives CASSVLVQETQYF.

This chain links TRBV6-5 with TRBJ1-3, with D tentatively TRBD1 (6 bases). The V end was cut by 4 bases, the J end by 0 bases, with 13 bases between. Germline V gives CDR1 MNHEY, CDR2 SVGAGI. This CDR3 has 16 amino acids. The CDR3 region has the DNA TGTGCCAGCAGTTCCGGGACATTGAGCTCTGGAAACACCATATATTTT. Translated: CASSSGTLSSGNTIYF.

This clone came up once. The chain is built from TRBV5-1 and TRBJ1-2; possibly TRBD1 for D (6 bases). Trimming stripped 1 base from V and 7 bases from J, with 20 bases between. The germline gives CDR1 SGHRS, CDR2 YFSETQ. The CDR3 totals 16 residues. The CDR3 reads CASSLSGTRPSGGYTF. CDR3 in DNA: TGCGCCAGCAGCTTGTCGGGGACAAGGCCCTCCGGTGGCTACACCTTC.

V gene TRBV19 combines with J gene TRBJ1-4; D is possibly TRBD1 (5 bases). The CDR3 has 15 residues. V was pared by 3 bases and J by 8 bases, with 16 bases between. Germline V gene lookup returns CDR1 LNHDA and CDR2 SQIVND (reference sequence). CDR3 amino acids: CASSMGLINGEKLFF. CDR3 in DNA: TGTGCCAGTAGTATGGGACTGATTAACGGAGAAAAACTGTTTTTT.

The V call is TRBV28, the J call TRBJ2-5; 12 bases agree with TRBD1. CDR1 MDHEN and CDR2 SYDVKM come from the germline V gene. The CDR3 is 14 amino acids. The trim removed 8 bases at V and 5 bases at J, leaving 6 bases unmatched. The CDR3 DNA is TGTGCCAGCTTAGGGGACAGGGGGCAGGAGACCCAGTACTTC. Translated, it gives CASLGDRGQETQYF.

CDR3 in amino acids: CSVIKGQGEQYF. DNA for the CDR3: TGCAGCGTTATAAAGGGACAGGGTGAGCAGTACTTC. The chain has TRBV29-1 and TRBJ2-7, with 9 positions matching TRBD1. V was clipped by 5 bases and J by 7 bases; unmatched bases: 6. CDR1 is SQVTM, CDR2 ANQGSEA, per germline. This CDR3 spans 12 amino acids.

V gene TRBV28 combines with J gene TRBJ1-5; TRBD1 agrees at 8 bases. Germline CDR1 reads MDHEN; CDR2 reads SYDVKM. The CDR3 sequence is 14 residues long. Losses at the gene ends were 8 bases for V and 5 bases for J; bases not matched to a gene: 8. The CDR3 region has the DNA TGTGCCAGCCTAGTTGCAGGGGGCTATCAGCCCCAGCATTTT. It translates to CASLVAGGYQPQHF.

This clone was seen just once. The CDR3 sequence: CASSFQGADYGYTF. The CDR3 bases are TGTGCCAGCAGCTTTCAGGGGGCGGACTATGGCTACACCTTC. The V and J genes are TRBV5-4 and TRBJ1-2; the match to TRBD1 covers 8 bases. J lost 3 bases, V lost 2 bases, and 3 bases had no gene match. This CDR3 region has 14 residues. CDR1 and CDR2 from the germline V gene are SGHNT and YYREEE (reference sequence).

The chain recombines TRBV28 with TRBJ1-2; D may be TRBD1 (5 bases). V was pared by 5 bases and J by 2 bases, with 12 bases between. CDR1 is MDHEN and CDR2 is SYDVKM in the germline V gene. CDR3 size: 14 residues. This CDR3 reads CASSLGAGNYGYTF. Written as DNA, the CDR3 is TGTGCCAGCAGTCTTGGTGCAGGGAACTATGGCTACACCTTC.

The chain couples TRBV7-8 to TRBJ1-2, with unresolved D. The CDR3 spans 13 residues. Germline assignment: CDR1 SGHVS and CDR2 FQNEAQ. The ends were cut back, 1 base at V and 2 bases at J, with 5 bases in the middle. The CDR3 sequence is CASSLVKNYGYTF. DNA of the CDR3: TGTGCCAGCAGCTTAGTTAAAAACTATGGCTACACCTTC.

The chain recombines TRBV30 with TRBJ1-2; D uncertain. CDR1 and CDR2 (germline): GTSNPN, SVGIG (reference sequence). V dropped 0 bases and J dropped 7 bases, with 12 bases sitting between them. The CDR3 extends over 13 amino acids. The CDR3 spells CAWSVRRVGGYTF. The CDR3 bases are TGTGCCTGGAGTGTAAGGAGGGTTGGTGGCTACACCTTC.

V is TRBV28 and J is TRBJ1-6, with 7 bases matching TRBD1. There are 14 residues in the CDR3. Germline assignment: CDR1 MDHEN and CDR2 SYDVKM. Germline trimming cut 4 bases from V and 9 bases from J; bases unmatched to any gene: 6. Written as DNA, the CDR3 is TGTGCCAGCAGTTCTGACAGGGCTATTTCACCCCTCCACTTT. This gives the protein CASSSDRAISPLHF. The full variable domain, rest sourced from reference TRBV28 and TRBJ1-6, is DVKVTQSSRYLVKRTGEKVFLECVQDMDHENMFWYRQDPGLGLRLIYFSYDVKMKEKGDIPEGYSVSREKKERFSLILESASTNQTSMYLCASSSDRAISPLHFGNGTRLTVT.

The genes are TRBV28 and TRBJ2-7, with D perhaps TRBD2 (6 bases). V gave up 2 bases and J gave up 5 bases, with 16 bases separating them. The germline V gene encodes CDR1 MDHEN and CDR2 SYDVKM. The CDR3 spans 15 residues. As DNA, the CDR3 is TGTGCCAGCAGTTTACAAGGGAGGATGGGGGACGAGCAGTACTTC. This translates into CASSLQGRMGDEQYF.

The rearrangement joins TRBV14 to TRBJ2-3; D remains ambiguous. Germline loops: CDR1 SGHDN, CDR2 FVKESK. There are 15 residues in the CDR3. The germline V and J ends were trimmed by 3 bases and 0 bases, with 10 bases remaining between them. CDR3 nucleotides: TGTGCCAGCAGCCAGCGGCAGATGAGCACAGATACGCAGTATTTT. Translated, it gives CASSQRQMSTDTQYF.

This chain links TRBV5-6 with TRBJ1-1, with D maybe TRBD1 (5 bases). The CDR3 consists of 13 residues. Germline V gene data show CDR1 as SGHDT and CDR2 as YYEEEE. Trimming cost V 0 bases and J 7 bases, with 10 bases left between them. CDR3 nucleotide sequence: TGTGCCAGCAGCTTGGTACAGGTAGATGAAGCTTTCTTT. The encoded protein is CASSLVQVDEAFF.

This chain connects TRBV6-5 to TRBJ2-7; 7 nucleotides agree with TRBD1. The length of the CDR3 is 14 residues. Germline loops: CDR1 MNHEY, CDR2 SVGAGI. Trimming removed 6 bases from V and 4 bases from J; junction bases left unmatched: 9. The CDR3 region is CASSRTGLTYEQYF. The CDR3 nucleotides read TGTGCCAGCAGCCGGACAGGACTGACGTACGAGCAGTACTTC.

The chain couples TRBV4-2 to TRBJ1-2; no reliable D call. V lost 1 base, J lost 8 bases, and 20 bases lay in between. The length of the CDR3 is 16 residues. Germline CDR1 LGHNA, CDR2 YNFKEQ. The CDR3 sequence is CASSQVITRGYGGYTF. DNA for the CDR3: TGTGCCAGCAGCCAAGTCATAACGCGGGGTTACGGGGGCTACACCTTC.

Only one count was recorded for this clone. This chain uses TRBV7-9 with TRBJ2-2; D possibly corresponds to TRBD1 (5 bases). The length of the CDR3 is 14 residues. Germline assignment: CDR1 SEHNR and CDR2 FQNEAQ (reference sequence). Between the trimmed V and J ends, which lost 4 bases and 6 bases, there was a span of 12 bases. The CDR3 is CASSSRPGSGELFF. The CDR3 bases are TGTGCCAGCAGCTCGAGACCAGGGTCCGGGGAGCTGTTTTTT.

V gene TRBV2 combines with J gene TRBJ1-1; D gene unclear. V shed 0 bases and J shed 8 bases, with 7 bases lying between them. The CDR3 is 12 amino acids. CDR1 is SNHLY, CDR2 FYNNEI, per germline. The DNA of the CDR3 is TGTGCCAGCAGTGAAGCCGGTCGGGAAGCTTTCTTT. It specifies CASSEAGREAFF.

J is TRBJ1-6 and V is TRBV6-5; 9 nucleotides line up with TRBD1. The CDR3 totals 12 residues. J lost 10 bases, V lost 8 bases, and 3 bases had no gene match. Germline values: CDR1 MNHEY, CDR2 SVGAGI. This CDR3 is CASGTGRSPLHF. Here the CDR3 DNA reads TGTGCCAGCGGGACAGGGAGGTCACCCCTCCACTTT.